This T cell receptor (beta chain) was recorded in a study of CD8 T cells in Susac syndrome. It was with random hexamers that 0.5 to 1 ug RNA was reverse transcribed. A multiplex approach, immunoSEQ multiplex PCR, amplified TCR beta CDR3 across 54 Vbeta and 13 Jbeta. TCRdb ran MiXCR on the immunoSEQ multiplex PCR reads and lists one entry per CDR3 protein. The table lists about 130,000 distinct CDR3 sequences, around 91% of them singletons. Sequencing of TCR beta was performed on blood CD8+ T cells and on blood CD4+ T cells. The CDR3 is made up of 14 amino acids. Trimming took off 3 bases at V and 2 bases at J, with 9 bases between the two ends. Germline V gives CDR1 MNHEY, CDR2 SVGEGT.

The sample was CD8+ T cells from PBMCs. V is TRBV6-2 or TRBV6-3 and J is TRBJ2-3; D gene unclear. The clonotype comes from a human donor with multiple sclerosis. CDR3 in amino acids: CASSYATFTDTQYF. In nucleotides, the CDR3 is TGTGCCAGCAGTTATGCGACTTTCACAGATACGCAGTATTTT.